This record concerns one TCR beta chain sequence. Germline CDR1 reads SGHNT; CDR2 reads YYREEE (reference sequence). The CDR3 extends over 17 amino acids. The junction had 11 bases not matched to a gene; V was cut back by 1 base and J by 4 bases. This record comes from a study of cytotoxic CD8 clonotypes in ibrutinib-treated CLL. About the study: Partial responders around 24, complete 2; some 12 progressed and around 15 stayed in remission by median roughly 6 years. Median treatment time before response sampling was over ten months, range 6 to 36.

The assay was immunoSEQ multiplex PCR, and TCRdb's table has in-frame clones only and misses some. This sample has more than 110,000 clones, with over 75% found just once. The specimen was PBMCs, collected after 36 months of ibrutinib treatment. This clonotype was obtained from a human donor with chronic lymphocytic leukemia. The gene calls are TRBV5-4 and TRBJ2-7; TRBD2 aligns across 10 bases. CDR3 nucleotides: TGTGCCAGCAGCTTGAGAACTAGCGGGGACACCGTTTACGAGCAGTACTTC. Encoded protein: CASSLRTSGDTVYEQYF.